One and the same sample provided the 30 T cell receptor beta chains below, sequenced in a study of blood T cell repertoires in COVID-19. Clones were read by immunoSEQ multiplex PCR, and TCRdb kept only the in-frame ones, dropping some. The repertoire holds approximately 200,000 clones, with roughly 82% as singletons. Source material: PBMCs or T cells enriched from blood (not recorded which). Every receptor here comes from a man aged 40-49 years who had recovered from COVID-19.

J is TRBJ1-1 and V is TRBV5-1; perhaps TRBD1 as D (6 bases). Per germline, CDR1 SGHRS and CDR2 YFSETQ. The CDR3 is made up of 14 amino acids. Trimming removed 2 bases at V and 2 bases at J, with 10 bases between. The CDR3 protein is CASSFTGRNTEAFF. DNA for the CDR3: TGCGCCAGCAGCTTCACAGGGCGAAACACTGAAGCTTTCTTT.

The gene calls are TRBV5-4 and TRBJ2-5; 10 bases are a match to TRBD1. Germline trimming cut 2 bases from V and 5 bases from J; bases unmatched to any gene: 6. From germline, CDR1 is SGHNT and CDR2 YYREEE (reference sequence). The length of the CDR3 is 15 residues. The CDR3 protein is CASSLRDRGGETQYF. CDR3 bases: TGTGCCAGCAGCTTACGGGACAGGGGCGGGGAGACCCAGTACTTC.

The gene calls are TRBV27 and TRBJ2-1; D might be TRBD1 (8 bases). This CDR3 has 14 amino acids. Germline CDR1 and CDR2: MNHEY and SMNVEV (reference sequence). Deletions cut 7 bases from V and 8 bases from J, with 18 bases between. The CDR3 sequence is CASTYRGGWDEQFF. The CDR3 nucleotides read TGTGCCAGCACCTACAGGGGGGGATGGGATGAGCAGTTCTTC.

V is TRBV7-6 and J is TRBJ1-4; 7 nucleotides match TRBD1. V lost 5 bases, J lost 5 bases, and 8 bases stayed unmatched. Germline-derived CDR1 and CDR2 are SGHVS and FNYEAQ. CDR3 length: 15 amino acids. CDR3 protein: CASSPRQGPNEKLFF. Written as DNA, the CDR3 is TGTGCCAGCAGCCCAAGACAGGGACCAAATGAAAAACTGTTTTTT.

The genes are TRBV6-2 or TRBV6-3 and TRBJ1-5; D ambiguous. This CDR3 comprises 12 residues. Germline-derived CDR1 and CDR2 are MNHEY and SVGEGT. V shed 3 bases and J shed 7 bases, with 7 bases lying between them. The CDR3 DNA follows: TGTGCCAGCAGTTATATCGGGCAGCCCCAGCATTTT. Translated: CASSYIGQPQHF.

The chain couples TRBV11-2 to TRBJ1-1; tentative D call: TRBD1 (5 bases). Germline V gene data show CDR1 as SGHAT and CDR2 as FQNNGV. Trimming left V 5 bases short and J 11 bases short, with 15 bases between. This CDR3 region has 12 residues. CDR3 residues: CASSLNQGLAFF. DNA for the CDR3: TGTGCCAGCAGCCTGAATCAGGGACTTGCTTTCTTT.

This rearrangement joins TRBV5-1 to TRBJ2-7; TRBD1 matches 9 bases. CDR1 and CDR2 from the germline V gene are SGHRS and YFSETQ. V was clipped by 6 bases and J by 5 bases; unmatched bases: 9. The CDR3 totals 14 residues. The CDR3 here is CASTKTGTGNEQYF. CDR3 nucleotide sequence: TGCGCCAGCACAAAAACCGGGACAGGGAACGAGCAGTACTTC.

The J gene is TRBJ2-5, the V gene TRBV7-7; the D gene is possibly TRBD2 (6 bases). V lost 1 base to trimming and J lost 4 bases, with 13 bases between them. Looked up from germline, CDR1 is SSHAT and CDR2 is FNYEAQ (reference sequence). The CDR3 covers 15 residues. For the CDR3, the DNA is TGTGCCAGCAGCTTAGGGGGGGACGGTAGAGAGACCCAGTACTTC. Translating it yields CASSLGGDGRETQYF.

The rearrangement links TRBV30 to TRBJ2-7; TRBD1 might be the D (5 bases). Germline V gene lookup returns CDR1 GTSNPN and CDR2 SVGIG (reference sequence). The CDR3 totals 12 residues. With 0 bases removed from V and 7 bases from J, the gap between germline ends came to 10 bases. The CDR3 loop reads CAWSVTGVEQYF. CDR3 nucleotide sequence: TGTGCCTGGAGTGTTACAGGCGTTGAGCAGTACTTC.

This clone was seen only once. The chain links TRBV9 to TRBJ1-5; unclear D gene. The CDR3 spans 13 residues. The germline V gene has CDR1 SGDLS and CDR2 YYNGEE. V lost 4 bases and J lost 4, with 9 bases in between. This CDR3 is CASSSGGNQPQHF. The CDR3 nucleotides are TGTGCCAGCAGCTCCGGAGGGAATCAGCCCCAGCATTTT.

The genes are TRBV7-9 and TRBJ1-5; D possibly corresponds to TRBD1 (5 bases). The CDR3 covers 15 residues. Trimming stripped 5 bases from V and 2 bases from J, with 13 bases between. Germline V gene sequence: CDR1 SEHNR, CDR2 FQNEAQ (reference sequence). DNA of the CDR3: TGTGCCAGCAGCCTCCCAGGGTCGGGCAATCAGCCCCAGCATTTT. Encoded protein: CASSLPGSGNQPQHF.

The gene calls are TRBV7-9 and TRBJ1-5; the D is unclear. This CDR3 is built from 15 residues. From germline, CDR1 is SEHNR and CDR2 FQNEAQ (reference sequence). V lost 5 bases to trimming and J lost 5 bases, with 16 bases between them. CDR3 protein: CASSPTVAGDQPQHF. CDR3 DNA sequence: TGTGCCAGCAGCCCAACGGTTGCGGGAGATCAGCCCCAGCATTTT.

The chain carries TRBV30 and TRBJ2-7; D perhaps matches TRBD2 (7 bases). CDR1 and CDR2 (germline): GTSNPN, SVGIG (reference sequence). The CDR3 extends over 14 amino acids. The V and J ends lost 5 bases and 0 bases respectively, with 14 bases between them. CDR3 DNA: TGTGCCTGGGCCGAGGGGGGGTACTCCTACGAGCAGTACTTC. The encoded protein is CAWAEGGYSYEQYF.

This chain links TRBV5-4 with TRBJ2-5; 11 nucleotides match TRBD2. Germline V gene data show CDR1 as SGHNT and CDR2 as YYREEE (reference sequence). The V segment lost 4 bases and the J segment 2 bases; nucleotides outside the gene matches: 7. CDR3 length equals 16 residues. The CDR3 DNA reads TGTGCCAGCAGCAAAGAGACTAGCGGGGAACAAGAGACCCAGTACTTC. Encoded protein: CASSKETSGEQETQYF.

This chain uses TRBV19 with TRBJ2-7; 7 positions agree with TRBD2. This CDR3 is built from 14 residues. Trimming at V came to 3 bases and at J to 4 bases, leaving 6 bases not matched to a gene. The germline gives CDR1 LNHDA, CDR2 SQIVND (reference sequence). CDR3 bases: TGTGCCAGTAGTATCCTCCCGGGGGGTTACGAGCAGTACTTC. Translation gives CASSILPGGYEQYF.

V and J are TRBV27 and TRBJ2-2; the D gene is possibly TRBD2 (6 bases). The CDR3 is 14 residues long. V lost 6 bases and J lost 5, with 13 bases in between. The germline gives CDR1 MNHEY, CDR2 SMNVEV (reference sequence). In DNA, the CDR3 is TGTGCCAGCAGGCGCCCCGGGACTACCGGGGAGCTGTTTTTT. It codes for CASRRPGTTGELFF.

The chain employs TRBV19 and TRBJ2-1, with 8 bases matching TRBD2. The CDR3 spans 16 residues. The germline gives CDR1 LNHDA, CDR2 SQIVND (reference sequence). With V trimmed by 0 bases and J by 4 bases, 5 bases remained unmatched. As DNA, the CDR3 is TGTGCCAGTAGTATAGAGTATACGGGGGGGTACAATGAGCAGTTCTTC. This encodes CASSIEYTGGYNEQFF.

The chain joins TRBV6-1 to TRBJ2-7; a possible D gene is TRBD1 (6 bases). Germline V gene sequence: CDR1 MNHNS, CDR2 SASEGT. Trimming removed 1 base from V and 7 bases from J, with 11 bases in between. CDR3 length: 13 amino acids. The CDR3: CASSEVRGWEQYV. The CDR3 coding sequence is TGTGCCAGCAGTGAAGTCAGGGGTTGGGAGCAGTACGTC.

The V and J genes are TRBV5-1 and TRBJ1-6; 7 positions match TRBD1. The CDR3 loop spans 17 amino acids. The J segment lost 3 bases and the V segment lost 4 bases, leaving 10 bases of the junction unmatched. The germline V gene has CDR1 SGHRS and CDR2 YFSETQ. The CDR3: CASSLERGQDYNSPLHF. Written as DNA, the CDR3 is TGCGCCAGCAGCCTGGAGCGAGGACAGGACTATAATTCACCCCTCCACTTT.

The V gene is TRBV11-2, the J gene TRBJ1-5; no clear D. Per germline, CDR1 SGHAT and CDR2 FQNNGV. There are 14 residues in the CDR3. Between the trimmed V and J ends, which lost 2 bases and 2 bases, there was a span of 7 bases. The CDR3 region has the DNA TGTGCCAGCAGCTTAACTACGGGCAATCAGCCCCAGCATTTT. Its translation: CASSLTTGNQPQHF.

V usage is TRBV19 and J usage is TRBJ1-6; TRBD1 aligns across 8 bases. Trimming cost V 6 bases and J 10 bases; bases outside gene matches: 8. Germline lookup yields CDR1 LNHDA and CDR2 SQIVND (reference sequence). The CDR3 runs 14 residues. CDR3 region: CASRDGQGGSPLHF. CDR3 DNA sequence: TGTGCCAGTAGAGACGGACAGGGTGGCTCACCCCTCCACTTT.

The chain links TRBV7-2 to TRBJ2-2; D uncertain. CDR1 is SGHTA and CDR2 is FQGNSA in the germline V gene. This CDR3 has 19 residues. V was pared by 2 bases and J by 0 bases, with 19 bases between. The CDR3 nucleotides are TGTGCCAGCAGCTTAATGCACACTTCCGGGTTGTCGAACACCGGGGAGCTGTTTTTT. It encodes CASSLMHTSGLSNTGELFF.

V usage is TRBV6-2 or TRBV6-3 and J usage is TRBJ1-5; D uncertain. The CDR3 spans 14 residues. The V end was cut by 6 bases, the J end by 6 bases, with 15 bases between. Germline V gene data show CDR1 as MNHEY and CDR2 as SVGEGT. The CDR3 DNA reads TGTGCCAGCAGCCTACAAGGAGGGCTTCAGCCCCAGCATTTT. It encodes CASSLQGGLQPQHF.

The CDR3: CASSRDSDTEAFF. DNA for the CDR3: TGTGCCAGCAGCCGCGACAGTGACACTGAAGCTTTCTTT. The chain is built from TRBV7-3 and TRBJ1-1, with TRBD1 as a possible D gene (5 bases). V was cut by 5 bases and J by 3 bases, with 10 bases left in between. The germline CDR1 and CDR2 sequences are SGHTA and FQGTGA. The CDR3 is made up of 13 amino acids.

The V and J genes are TRBV30 and TRBJ1-3, with D hard to call. This CDR3 comprises 13 residues. Germline V lookup: CDR1 GTSNPN, CDR2 SVGIG (reference sequence). Trimming removed 2 bases at V and 0 bases at J, with 5 bases between. The CDR3 is CAWSYYSGNTIYF. The CDR3 DNA sequence: TGTGCCTGGAGTTATTACTCTGGAAACACCATATATTTT.

J is TRBJ1-1 and V is TRBV7-2; 8 bases are shared with TRBD1. The CDR3 covers 16 residues. Per the germline V gene, CDR1 is SGHTA and CDR2 is FQGNSA. Losses at the gene ends were 5 bases for V and 1 base for J; bases not matched to a gene: 9. The CDR3 DNA is TGTGCCAGCAGCCCCAGGACAGGGCCTAAGAACACTGAAGCTTTCTTT. This encodes CASSPRTGPKNTEAFF.

In nucleotides, the CDR3 is TGTGCCAGCAGTGGCGGGACAGTACATTCACCCCTCCACTTT. It codes for CASSGGTVHSPLHF. The chain carries TRBV2 and TRBJ1-6; 7 bases are a match to TRBD1. The junction had 5 bases not matched to a gene; V was cut back by 4 bases and J by 8 bases. The CDR3 is 14 amino acids. CDR1 is SNHLY, CDR2 FYNNEI, per germline.

This chain connects TRBV4-3 to TRBJ2-7; 10 nucleotides align to TRBD1. Trimming cost V 4 bases and J 5 bases; bases outside gene matches: 8. Germline CDR1 LGHNA, CDR2 YSLEER. There are 15 residues in the CDR3. CDR3 amino acids: CASSPFGQGGNEQYF. The CDR3 nucleotides read TGCGCCAGCAGCCCTTTTGGACAGGGGGGCAACGAGCAGTACTTC.

This clone was seen a few times. The chain carries TRBV29-1 and TRBJ2-2; no firm D call. Germline CDR1 is SQVTM and CDR2 is ANQGSEA. The CDR3 runs to 14 residues. Trimming took off 0 bases at V and 2 bases at J, with 7 bases between the two ends. In DNA form, the CDR3 reads TGCAGCGTTGAAGATAACAGAAACACCGGGGAGCTGTTTTTT. Residues: CSVEDNRNTGELFF.

This chain joins TRBV5-1 and TRBJ2-2, with no clear D. Germline assignment: CDR1 SGHRS and CDR2 YFSETQ. V shed 4 bases and J shed 0 bases, with 7 bases lying between them. The CDR3 spans 14 residues. The CDR3 loop reads CASSGLTNTGELFF. CDR3 sequence (DNA): TGCGCCAGCAGCGGCTTGACGAACACCGGGGAGCTGTTTTTT.